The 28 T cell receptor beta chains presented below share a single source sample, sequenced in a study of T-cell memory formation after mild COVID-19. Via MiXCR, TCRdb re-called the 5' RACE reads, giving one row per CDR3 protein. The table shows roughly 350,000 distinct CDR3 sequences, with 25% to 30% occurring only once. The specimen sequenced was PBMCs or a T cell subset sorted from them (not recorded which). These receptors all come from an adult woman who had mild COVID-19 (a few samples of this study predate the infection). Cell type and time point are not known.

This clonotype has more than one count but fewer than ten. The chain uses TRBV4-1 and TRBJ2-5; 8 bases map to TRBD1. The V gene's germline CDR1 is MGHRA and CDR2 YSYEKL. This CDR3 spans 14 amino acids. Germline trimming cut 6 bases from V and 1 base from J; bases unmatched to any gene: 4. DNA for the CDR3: TGCGCCAGCAGTCGGACAGGGCCCCAAGAGACCCAGTACTTC. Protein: CASSRTGPQETQYF.

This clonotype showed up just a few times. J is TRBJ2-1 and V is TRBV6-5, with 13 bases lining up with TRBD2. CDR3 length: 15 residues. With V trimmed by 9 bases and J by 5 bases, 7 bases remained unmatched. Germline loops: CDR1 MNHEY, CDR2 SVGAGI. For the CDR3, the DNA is TGTGCCAGTAAGGGACTAGCGGGGACCGACAATGAGCAGTTCTTC. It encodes CASKGLAGTDNEQFF.

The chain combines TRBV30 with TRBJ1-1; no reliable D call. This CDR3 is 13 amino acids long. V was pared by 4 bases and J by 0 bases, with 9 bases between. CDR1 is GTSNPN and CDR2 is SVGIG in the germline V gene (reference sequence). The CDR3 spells CAWNGRLNTEAFF. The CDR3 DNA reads TGTGCCTGGAACGGCAGATTGAACACTGAAGCTTTCTTT.

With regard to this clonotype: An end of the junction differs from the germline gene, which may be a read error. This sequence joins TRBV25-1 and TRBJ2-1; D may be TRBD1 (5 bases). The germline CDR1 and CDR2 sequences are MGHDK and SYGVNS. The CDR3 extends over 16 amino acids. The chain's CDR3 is CDSSSGPGRVGNEQFF. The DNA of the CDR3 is TGTGACAGCAGTTCCGGCCCAGGCAGGGTAGGCAATGAGCAGTTCTTC.

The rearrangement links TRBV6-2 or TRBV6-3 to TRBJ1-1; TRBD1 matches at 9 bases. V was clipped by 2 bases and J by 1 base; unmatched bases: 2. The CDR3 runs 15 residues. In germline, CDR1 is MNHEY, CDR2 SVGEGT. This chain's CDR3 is CASSYRQGGNTEAFF. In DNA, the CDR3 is TGTGCCAGCAGTTACCGACAGGGGGGGAACACTGAAGCTTTCTTT.

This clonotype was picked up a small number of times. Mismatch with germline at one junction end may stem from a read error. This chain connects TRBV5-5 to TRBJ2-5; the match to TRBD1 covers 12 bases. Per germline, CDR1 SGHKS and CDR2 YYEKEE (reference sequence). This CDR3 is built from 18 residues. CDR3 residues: CASRLGQGAGTGWETQYF. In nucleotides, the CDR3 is TGTGCCAGCAGGTTGGGACAGGGGGCAGGTACGGGATGGGAGACCCAGTACTTC.

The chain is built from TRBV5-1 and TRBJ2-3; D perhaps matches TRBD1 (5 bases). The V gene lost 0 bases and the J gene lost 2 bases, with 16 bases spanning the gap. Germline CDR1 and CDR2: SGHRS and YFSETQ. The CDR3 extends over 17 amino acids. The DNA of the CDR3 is TGCGCCAGCAGCTTGGGTATAACAGGTCGGCCCACAGATACGCAGTATTTT. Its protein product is CASSLGITGRPTDTQYF.

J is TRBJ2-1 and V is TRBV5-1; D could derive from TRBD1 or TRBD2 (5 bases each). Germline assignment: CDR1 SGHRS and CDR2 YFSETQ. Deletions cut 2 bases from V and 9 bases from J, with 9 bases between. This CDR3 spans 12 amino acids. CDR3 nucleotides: TGCGCCAGCAGCTTCGGGGCGGGTGAGCAGTTCTTC. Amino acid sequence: CASSFGAGEQFF.

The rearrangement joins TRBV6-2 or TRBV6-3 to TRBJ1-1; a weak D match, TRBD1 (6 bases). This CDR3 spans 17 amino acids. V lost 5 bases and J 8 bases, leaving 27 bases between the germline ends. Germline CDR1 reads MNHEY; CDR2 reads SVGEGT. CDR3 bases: TGTGCCAGCAGTCCTGGACAGCAGATCGGAATTAAGGCCGAAGCTTTCTTT. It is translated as CASSPGQQIGIKAEAFF.

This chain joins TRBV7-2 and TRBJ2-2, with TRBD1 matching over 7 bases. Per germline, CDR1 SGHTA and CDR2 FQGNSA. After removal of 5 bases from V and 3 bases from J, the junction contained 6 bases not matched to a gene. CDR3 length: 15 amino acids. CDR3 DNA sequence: TGTGCCAGCAGCCAAGGGACAGTATACACCGGGGAGCTGTTTTTT. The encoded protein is CASSQGTVYTGELFF.

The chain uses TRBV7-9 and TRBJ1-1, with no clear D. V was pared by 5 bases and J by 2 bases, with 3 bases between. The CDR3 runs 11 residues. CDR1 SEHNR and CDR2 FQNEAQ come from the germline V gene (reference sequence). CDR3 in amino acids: CASSINTEAFF. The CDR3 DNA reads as TGTGCCAGCAGCATCAACACTGAAGCTTTCTTT.

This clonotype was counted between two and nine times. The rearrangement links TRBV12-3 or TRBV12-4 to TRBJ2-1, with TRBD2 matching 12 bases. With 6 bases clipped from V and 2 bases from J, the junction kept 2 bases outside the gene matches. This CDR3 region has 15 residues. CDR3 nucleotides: TGTGCCAGCAGAGCTAGCGGGAGGGCCTACAATGAGCAGTTCTTC. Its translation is CASRASGRAYNEQFF.

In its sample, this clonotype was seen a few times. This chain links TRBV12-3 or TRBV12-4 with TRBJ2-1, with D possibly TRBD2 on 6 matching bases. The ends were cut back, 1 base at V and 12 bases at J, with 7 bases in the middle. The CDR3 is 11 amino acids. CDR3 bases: TGTGCCAGCAGTTTAGGGCGGGGGCAGTTCTTC. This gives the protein CASSLGRGQFF.

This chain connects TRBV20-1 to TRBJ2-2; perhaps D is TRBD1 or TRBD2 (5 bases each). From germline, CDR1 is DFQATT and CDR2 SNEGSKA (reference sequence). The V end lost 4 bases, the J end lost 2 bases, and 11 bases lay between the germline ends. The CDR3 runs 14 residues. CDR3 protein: CSATRGGNTGELFF. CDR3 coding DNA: TGCAGTGCTACCCGTGGGGGTAACACCGGGGAGCTGTTTTTT.

CDR3 bases: TGTGCCAGCACCCCCGTACGTCAGGGTCCCCCCTACGAGCAGTACTTC. Translated: CASTPVRQGPPYEQYF. The genes are TRBV7-2 and TRBJ2-7; D is perhaps TRBD1 (5 bases). The CDR3 has 16 residues. The V gene's germline CDR1 is SGHTA and CDR2 FQGNSA. V lost 7 bases and J 2 bases, leaving 21 bases between the germline ends.

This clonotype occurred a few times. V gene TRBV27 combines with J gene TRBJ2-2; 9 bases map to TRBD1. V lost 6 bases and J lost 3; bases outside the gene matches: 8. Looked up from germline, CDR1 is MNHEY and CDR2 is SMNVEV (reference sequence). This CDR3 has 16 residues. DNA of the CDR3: TGTGCCAGCAGGGGGTGGGGACAGGGATACACCGGGGAGCTGTTTTTT. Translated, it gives CASRGWGQGYTGELFF.

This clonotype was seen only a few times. In DNA, the CDR3 is TGTGCCAGCAGCTTAGCCGGGGGGATGGGAACTGAAGCTTTCTTT. It encodes CASSLAGGMGTEAFF. This rearrangement joins TRBV7-6 to TRBJ1-1; the D gene is possibly TRBD1 (5 bases). V dropped 0 bases and J dropped 5 bases, with 13 bases sitting between them. Looked up from germline, CDR1 is SGHVS and CDR2 is FNYEAQ. The CDR3 extends over 15 amino acids.

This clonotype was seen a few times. The CDR3 DNA sequence: TGTGCCATCAGTGATATGGGGAGGGCCCATCGGACCGGGGAGCTGTTTTTT. This encodes CAISDMGRAHRTGELFF. This chain uses TRBV10-3 with TRBJ2-2; 7 nucleotides align to TRBD2. V gave up 3 bases and J gave up 5 bases; unmatched junction bases: 12. The germline gives CDR1 ENHRY, CDR2 SYGVKD. The CDR3 has 17 amino acids.

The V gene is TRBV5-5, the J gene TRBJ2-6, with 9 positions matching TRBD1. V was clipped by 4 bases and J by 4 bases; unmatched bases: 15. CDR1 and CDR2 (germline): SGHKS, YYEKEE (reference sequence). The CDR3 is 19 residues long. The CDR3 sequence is CASSPAAGTGSAGANVLTF. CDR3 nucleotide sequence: TGTGCCAGCAGCCCCGCCGCCGGGACAGGGTCTGCCGGGGCCAACGTCCTGACTTTC.

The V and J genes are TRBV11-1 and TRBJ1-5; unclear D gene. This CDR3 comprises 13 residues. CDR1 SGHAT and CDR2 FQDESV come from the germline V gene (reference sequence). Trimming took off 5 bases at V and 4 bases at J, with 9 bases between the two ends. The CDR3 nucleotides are TGTGCCAGCAGCCGGGCCCGTAATCAGCCCCAGCATTTT. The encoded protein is CASSRARNQPQHF.

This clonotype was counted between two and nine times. CDR3 coding DNA: TGTGCCAGCAGCTTAGGACTAGCGGGAGGGCCGTTAGAGACCCAGTACTTC. Its protein is CASSLGLAGGPLETQYF. The rearrangement uses TRBV7-8 and TRBJ2-5; 14 positions agree with TRBD2. With V trimmed by 1 base and J by 4 bases, 5 bases remained unmatched. The CDR3 contains 17 residues. The germline V gene has CDR1 SGHVS and CDR2 FQNEAQ. The full variable domain, its missing parts supplied by reference TRBV7-8 and TRBJ2-5, is GAGVSQSPRYKVAKRGQDVALRCDPISGHVSLFWYQQALGQGPEFLTYFQNEAQLDKSGLPSDRFFAERPEGSVSTLKIQRTQQEDSAVYLCASSLGLAGGPLETQYFGPGTRLLVL.

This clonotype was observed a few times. Here the CDR3 reads CASSMASLTDTQYF. CDR3 nucleotide sequence: TGTGCCAGTAGTATGGCCTCACTCACAGATACGCAGTATTTT. The chain is built from TRBV19 and TRBJ2-3; D gene uncertain. Germline V gene sequence: CDR1 LNHDA, CDR2 SQIVND (reference sequence). V was trimmed by 3 bases and J by 2 bases, leaving 9 bases between them. This CDR3 contains 14 residues. Full variable domain (remainder filled in from reference TRBV19 and TRBJ2-3): DGGITQSPKYLFRKEGQNVTLSCEQNLNHDAMYWYRQDPGQGLRLIYYSQIVNDFQKGDIAEGYSVSREKKESFPLTVTSAQKNPTAFYLCASSMASLTDTQYFGPGTRLTVL.

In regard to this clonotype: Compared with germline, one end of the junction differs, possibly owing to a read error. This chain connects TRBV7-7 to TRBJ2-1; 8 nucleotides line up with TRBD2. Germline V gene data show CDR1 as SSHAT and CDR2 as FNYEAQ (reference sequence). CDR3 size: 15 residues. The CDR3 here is CASSLYGTSGNEQFF. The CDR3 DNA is TGTGCTAGCAGCTTATACGGGACTAGTGGCAATGAGCAGTTCTTC. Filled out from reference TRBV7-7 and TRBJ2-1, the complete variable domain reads GAGVSQSPRYKVTKRGQDVTLRCDPISSHATLYWYQQALGQGPEFLTYFNYEAQPDKSGLPSDRFSAERPEGSISTLTIQRTEQRDSAMYRCASSLYGTSGNEQFFGPGTRLTVL.

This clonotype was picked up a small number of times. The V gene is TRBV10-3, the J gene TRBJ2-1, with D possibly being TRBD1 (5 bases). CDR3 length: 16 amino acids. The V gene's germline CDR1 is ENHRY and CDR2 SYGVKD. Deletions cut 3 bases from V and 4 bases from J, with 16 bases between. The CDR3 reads CAISEDQGSYYNEQFF. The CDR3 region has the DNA TGTGCCATCAGTGAAGATCAGGGTTCGTATTACAATGAGCAGTTCTTC.

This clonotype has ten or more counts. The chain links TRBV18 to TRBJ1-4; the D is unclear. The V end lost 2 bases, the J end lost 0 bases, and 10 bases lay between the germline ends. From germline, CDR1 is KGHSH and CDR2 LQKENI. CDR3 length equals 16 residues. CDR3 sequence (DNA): TGTGCCAGCTCACCATCTCGACGGACAACTAATGAAAAACTGTTTTTT. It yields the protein CASSPSRRTTNEKLFF.

In DNA form, the CDR3 reads TGTGCCACCAGCAGTGTCGGACAGCTCTCCTACGAGCAGTACTTC. Protein product: CATSSVGQLSYEQYF. This chain uses TRBV15 with TRBJ2-7; possible D gene TRBD1, 6 bases. This CDR3 is built from 15 residues. V lost 3 bases, J lost 0 bases, and 12 bases lay in between. Germline assignment: CDR1 LNHNV and CDR2 YYDKDF (reference sequence).

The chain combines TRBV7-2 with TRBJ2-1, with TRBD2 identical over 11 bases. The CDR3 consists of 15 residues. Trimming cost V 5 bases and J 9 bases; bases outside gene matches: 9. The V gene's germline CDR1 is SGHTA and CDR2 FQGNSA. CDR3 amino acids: CASSVSGRAPSEQFF. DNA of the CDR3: TGTGCCAGCAGCGTTAGCGGGAGGGCCCCAAGTGAGCAGTTCTTC.

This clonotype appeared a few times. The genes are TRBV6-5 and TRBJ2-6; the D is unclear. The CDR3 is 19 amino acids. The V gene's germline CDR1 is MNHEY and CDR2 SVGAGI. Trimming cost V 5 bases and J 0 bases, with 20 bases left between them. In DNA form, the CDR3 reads TGTGCCAGCAGTCCCCGTGGCAGTGAGAGTCGCTCTGGGGCCAACGTCCTGACTTTC. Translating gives CASSPRGSESRSGANVLTF.